The T cell receptor beta chain described here comes from a study of response to subunit inactivated influenza vaccine. Deletions cut 2 bases from V and 6 bases from J, with 11 bases between. CDR3 size: 13 residues. Germline CDR1 reads SGHTA; CDR2 reads FQGTGA. This clonotype was seen only a few times. The antigen is unknown. Whole-study findings and limits: The authors offered the suggestion that each seasonal influenza vaccination recruits few new T cells.

TCRdb re-called the RT-PCR reads with MiXCR, one entry per CDR3 protein. The sample carries approximately 490,000 distinct CDR3 sequences, 6.5% to 8% recorded once. The sequences come from PBMCs from blood, collected 23 to 25 months after vaccination. V usage is TRBV7-3 and J usage is TRBJ2-7, with D possibly being TRBD1 (5 bases). This receptor was obtained from a man in his fifties or sixties who received an inactivated influenza vaccine. CDR3 DNA sequence: TGTGCCAGCAGCTTAGCCAGGGCCGGCGAGCAGTACTTC. Protein sequence: CASSLARAGEQYF.